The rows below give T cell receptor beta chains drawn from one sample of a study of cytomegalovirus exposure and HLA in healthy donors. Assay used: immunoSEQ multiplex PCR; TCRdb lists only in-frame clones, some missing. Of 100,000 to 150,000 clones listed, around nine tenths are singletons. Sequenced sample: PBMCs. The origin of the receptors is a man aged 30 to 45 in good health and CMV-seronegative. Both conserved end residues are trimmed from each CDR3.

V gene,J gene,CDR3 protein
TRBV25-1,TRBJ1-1,ASSVRAWTEAF
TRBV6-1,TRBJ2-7,ASREQPGQGRYEQY
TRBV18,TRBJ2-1,ASSFPGGDEQF
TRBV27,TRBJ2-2,ASSSRFRGGNTGELF
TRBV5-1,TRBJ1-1,ASSQGSNMNTEAF
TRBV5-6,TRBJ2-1,ASSLGDYNEQF
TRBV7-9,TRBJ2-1,ASSFDRGTRNEQF
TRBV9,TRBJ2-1,ASSQGDSPYNEQF
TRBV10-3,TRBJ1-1,AISETGPEAF
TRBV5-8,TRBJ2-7,ASTLSRRQYEQY
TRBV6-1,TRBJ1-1,ASSEERYTGRAF
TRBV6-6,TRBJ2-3,ASKGTGHTDTQY
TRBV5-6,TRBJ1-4,ASRQGRNEKLF
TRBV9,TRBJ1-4,ASSVSGGGTSNEKLF
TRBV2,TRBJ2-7,ASSESAGQGLRHEQY
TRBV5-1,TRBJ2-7,ASSLGGRGGYEQY
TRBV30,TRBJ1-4,ASSGTVNEKLF
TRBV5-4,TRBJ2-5,ASSFRETQY
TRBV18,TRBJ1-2,ASSAGQGNYGYT
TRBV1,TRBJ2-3,TSSPNRPGLYKEQDTQY
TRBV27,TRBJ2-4,ASSLSGTYTKNIQY
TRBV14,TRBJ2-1,ASSQEEASGRHNEQF
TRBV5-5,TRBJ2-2,ASSLISGYTGELF
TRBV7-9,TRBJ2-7,ASNRPPSEGQTTYEQY
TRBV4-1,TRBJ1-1,ASSQFGGVNTEAF
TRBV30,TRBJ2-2,AWTQLDTGELF
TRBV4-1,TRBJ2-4,ASSQGLGGNIQY
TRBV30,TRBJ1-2,AWEQESRGYGYT
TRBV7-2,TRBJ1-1,ASSLVNRGNTEAF
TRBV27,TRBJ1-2,ASSPVGGLRGYT
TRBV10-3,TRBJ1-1,AISAGTGGAENTEAF
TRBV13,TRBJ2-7,ASSATIGLAGEGEQY
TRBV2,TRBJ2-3,ASSVGLKGAHY
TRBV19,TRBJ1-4,ASSGLANEKLF
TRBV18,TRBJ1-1,ASSPLSENTEAF
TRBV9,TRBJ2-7,ASSVGTARHYEQY
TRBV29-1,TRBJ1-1,SVQTGARGTEAF